What follows are 9 T cell receptor beta chains derived from one specimen sequenced in a study of blood T cells in healthy people across ages. It was with a sample-barcoded 5' primer and a J-beta primer mix that a second PCR of about 6 to 12 cycles was run. MiXCR was run by TCRdb on the 5' RACE reads, yielding one entry per CDR3 protein. The table includes about 830,000 distinct CDR3 sequences, about 62% detected once. Sequencing was done on a sample of blood. These receptors were obtained from a man aged 30 to 45 in good health.

This clonotype was counted at least ten times. The chain has TRBV15 and TRBJ2-5; D is tentatively TRBD1 or TRBD2 (5 bases each). Germline values: CDR1 LNHNV, CDR2 YYDKDF (reference sequence). V was cut by 5 bases and J by 0 bases, with 7 bases left in between. The length of the CDR3 is 13 residues. CDR3 sequence: CATSRDDQETQYF. The CDR3 region has the DNA TGTGCCACCAGCCGGGACGACCAAGAGACCCAGTACTTC. The full variable domain, in which reference TRBV15 and TRBJ2-5 provide the parts outside the CDR3, is DAMVIQNPRYQVTQFGKPVTLSCSQTLNHNVMYWYQQKSSQAPKLLFHYYDKDFNNEADTPDNFQSRRPNTSFCFLDIRSPGLGDTAMYLCATSRDDQETQYFGPGTRLLVL.

The rearrangement joins TRBV3-1 to TRBJ2-4, with 10 positions matching TRBD2. V was pared by 2 bases and J by 13 bases, with 14 bases of the junction left unmatched. The CDR3 extends over 16 amino acids. Germline CDR1 reads LGHDT; CDR2 reads YNNKEL (reference sequence). CDR3 DNA: TGTGCCAGCAGCCAACTGGCTAGCGGGGGCCTCCGGGAGCAGTACTTC. As protein: CASSQLASGGLREQYF.

CDR3 loop: CSVGGWGLETQYF. CDR3 nucleotide sequence: TGCAGCGTTGGCGGGTGGGGCCTTGAGACCCAGTACTTC. The rearrangement joins TRBV29-1 to TRBJ2-5, with D possibly called TRBD1 or TRBD2 (5 bases each). CDR3 length: 13 residues. V was shortened by 4 bases and J by 5 bases, with 14 bases between the two germline ends. Germline lookup yields CDR1 SQVTM and CDR2 ANQGSEA.

Of note for this clonotype: At one end the junction does not follow the germline gene, possibly because of a read error. CDR3 residues: CVSSLDGGGYNEQFF. The CDR3, as DNA: TGTGTCAGCAGCTTAGACGGGGGTGGCTACAATGAGCAGTTCTTC. The V and J genes are TRBV7-2 and TRBJ2-1; a weak D match, TRBD2 (6 bases). The CDR3 has 15 residues. Germline CDR1 and CDR2: SGHTA and FQGNSA.

V and J are TRBV5-1 and TRBJ2-3, with 7 bases that match TRBD2. Germline CDR1 reads SGHRS; CDR2 reads YFSETQ. CDR3 length: 15 amino acids. J gave up 6 bases and V 3 bases, and 10 bases lay outside the gene matches. CDR3 coding DNA: TGCGCCAGCAGCTCGACTAGCTGGTTAACCGATACGCAGTATTTT. Its protein is CASSSTSWLTDTQYF.

The rearrangement uses TRBV4-3 and TRBJ2-1; D could derive from TRBD1 or TRBD2 (5 bases each). Germline CDR1 LGHNA, CDR2 YSLEER. The CDR3 is made up of 16 amino acids. Trimming removed 0 bases at V and 10 bases at J, with 19 bases between. CDR3 bases: TGCGCCAGCAGCCAAGATGGTCGGCAGGGTAGGAGGGAGCAGTTCTTC. Amino acids: CASSQDGRQGRREQFF.

The chain has TRBV20-1 and TRBJ2-7; possibly TRBD2 for D (5 bases). The CDR3 runs to 13 residues. Germline V gene data show CDR1 as DFQATT and CDR2 as SNEGSKA (reference sequence). The V gene lost 3 bases and the J gene lost 5 bases, with 14 bases spanning the gap. CDR3 residues: CSASPGLGDEQYF. The CDR3 DNA reads TGCAGTGCTAGCCCCGGACTTGGCGACGAGCAGTACTTC.

The gene calls are TRBV7-2 and TRBJ2-3; 14 bases line up with TRBD2. This CDR3 region has 17 residues. Unmatched junction bases numbered 8, after V lost 4 bases and J lost 5 bases. CDR1 and CDR2 (germline): SGHTA, FQGNSA. CDR3: CASSSRLAGGRGDTQYF. The CDR3 DNA reads TGTGCCAGCAGCTCCCGACTAGCGGGGGGGAGGGGAGATACGCAGTATTTT.

The chain recombines TRBV6-5 with TRBJ2-7, with TRBD1 identical over 9 bases. The CDR3 runs 14 residues. Per germline, CDR1 MNHEY and CDR2 SVGAGI. The V segment lost 7 bases and the J segment 3 bases; nucleotides outside the gene matches: 7. The CDR3 DNA reads as TGTGCCAGCAAAGGGGGACAGGGATACTACGAGCAGTACTTC. Residues: CASKGGQGYYEQYF.